The 23 T cell receptor beta chains below come from one sample, sequenced in a study of CD8+ T cells in alopecia areata. Treatment noted: oral pan-JAK inhibitor, 5-10 mg twice daily. Isolated RNA was reverse transcribed into cDNA used as the sequencing template. The assay was immunoSEQ multiplex PCR, and TCRdb's table has in-frame clones only and misses some. The table records under 200,000 clones, approximately 60% of them present only once. The sequencing here drew on CD4+ T cells sorted from blood, taken at week 24, from a patient treated with tofacitinib. The receptors derive from a human donor with alopecia areata.

The chain links TRBV30 to TRBJ1-1; TRBD1 matches 9 bases. Unmatched junction bases numbered 2, after V lost 2 bases and J lost 1 base. Germline V gives CDR1 GTSNPN, CDR2 SVGIG (reference sequence). The CDR3 has 14 residues. CDR3: CAWSKTGGNTEAFF. DNA for the CDR3: TGTGCCTGGAGTAAGACAGGGGGGAACACTGAAGCTTTCTTT.

The chain carries TRBV14 and TRBJ1-1; D unresolved. The CDR3 sequence is 12 residues long. V lost 0 bases and J lost 8, with 7 bases in between. The germline V gene encodes CDR1 SGHDN and CDR2 FVKESK. The CDR3: CASSQERSEAFF. CDR3 sequence (DNA): TGTGCCAGCAGCCAAGAAAGGTCAGAAGCTTTCTTT. Full variable domain (missing parts from reference TRBV14 and TRBJ1-1): EAGVTQFPSHSVIEKGQTVTLRCDPISGHDNLYWYRRVMGKEIKFLLHFVKESKQDESGMPNNRFLAERTGGTYSTLKVQPAELEDSGVYFCASSQERSEAFFGQGTRLTVV.

The J gene is TRBJ1-2, the V gene TRBV30, with D possibly being TRBD1 (6 bases). Trimming took off 5 bases at V and 6 bases at J, with 13 bases between the two ends. Germline V gives CDR1 GTSNPN, CDR2 SVGIG (reference sequence). The CDR3 runs 12 residues. The CDR3 DNA reads as TGTGCCTGGCGATACGGGGGCGATGGCTACACCTTC. It translates to CAWRYGGDGYTF.

The V gene is TRBV27, the J gene TRBJ2-7; 7 nucleotides match TRBD1. The CDR3 runs to 15 residues. Germline V gene data show CDR1 as MNHEY and CDR2 as SMNVEV (reference sequence). V trimming: 6 bases; J trimming: 2 bases; junction bases outside the gene matches: 10. The CDR3 loop reads CASRSGGQRTYEQYF. The CDR3 nucleotides are TGTGCCAGCAGATCAGGGGGACAGCGAACCTACGAGCAGTACTTC.

The J gene is TRBJ1-5, the V gene TRBV10-3; no firm D call. The CDR3 loop spans 14 amino acids. V was clipped by 5 bases and J by 0 bases, with 8 bases between them. Germline V gene sequence: CDR1 ENHRY, CDR2 SYGVKD. As DNA, the CDR3 is TGTGCCATCAGTCGTACGGATAGCAATCAGCCCCAGCATTTT. Protein: CAISRTDSNQPQHF.

The chain is built from TRBV9 and TRBJ2-2; no clear D gene. Per the germline V gene, CDR1 is SGDLS and CDR2 is YYNGEE. This CDR3 is built from 14 residues. Trimming pared 1 base from V and 6 bases from J, leaving 10 bases between. DNA of the CDR3: TGTGCCAGCAGCGTACAGATGGTCTCCGGGGAGCTGTTTTTT. Amino acid sequence: CASSVQMVSGELFF. The variable domain in full, completed from reference TRBV9 and TRBJ2-2, reads DSGVTQTPKHLITATGQRVTLRCSPRSGDLSVYWYQQSLDQGLQFLIQYYNGEERAKGNILERFSAQQFPDLHSELNLSSLELGDSALYFCASSVQMVSGELFFGEGSRLTVL.

This clone turned up a few times. The chain recombines TRBV11-3 with TRBJ2-7; D is ambiguous. The CDR3 runs to 13 residues. The V gene lost 1 base and the J gene lost 4 bases, with 8 bases spanning the gap. CDR1 SGHNT and CDR2 YENEEA come from the germline V gene. CDR3 sequence: CASSLGLEYEQYF. The CDR3 coding sequence is TGTGCCAGCAGCTTAGGACTGGAATACGAGCAGTACTTC. The variable domain in full, with the rest retrieved from reference TRBV11-3 and TRBJ2-7, is EAGVVQSPRYKIIEKKQPVAFWCNPISGHNTLYWYLQNLGQGPELLIRYENEEAVDDSQLPKDRFSAERLKGVDSTLKIQPAELGDSAVYLCASSLGLEYEQYFGPGTRLTVT.

This clone showed up just once. This sequence joins TRBV25-1 and TRBJ1-2; the match to TRBD1 covers 8 bases. Germline lookup yields CDR1 MGHDK and CDR2 SYGVNS. J lost 6 bases, V lost 6 bases, and 6 bases had no gene match. The CDR3 has 13 residues. CDR3 coding DNA: TGTGCCAGCAGAAAGACAGGGGCAGATGGCTACACCTTC. Protein sequence: CASRKTGADGYTF.

As DNA, the CDR3 is TGCAGCGTTGATATAGCGGGGGGGCCTCGAGAGACCCAGTACTTC. Its translation: CSVDIAGGPRETQYF. The rearrangement joins TRBV29-1 to TRBJ2-5, with TRBD2 matching over 11 bases. The ends lost 3 bases at V and 4 bases at J; junction bases unmatched: 7. From germline, CDR1 is SQVTM and CDR2 ANQGSEA. This CDR3 is 15 amino acids long.

Written as DNA, the CDR3 is TGTGCCAGCAGTTACGGGTCACCCTATGGCTACACCTTC. Its translation is CASSYGSPYGYTF. The chain combines TRBV6-5 with TRBJ1-2; D is undetermined. Trimming removed 2 bases at V and 4 bases at J, with 8 bases between. The CDR3 extends over 13 amino acids. Per germline, CDR1 MNHEY and CDR2 SVGAGI.

The rearrangement links TRBV5-1 to TRBJ2-5; weak D call: TRBD2 (7 bases). The V end lost 0 bases, the J end lost 1 base, and 22 bases lay between the germline ends. This CDR3 spans 19 amino acids. The germline V gene has CDR1 SGHRS and CDR2 YFSETQ. CDR3 sequence: CASSLATFQGKRGQETQYF. In DNA form, the CDR3 reads TGCGCCAGCAGCTTGGCGACTTTCCAGGGGAAGCGGGGCCAAGAGACCCAGTACTTC.

The chain links TRBV5-6 to TRBJ2-5; the D call may be TRBD1 or TRBD2 (5 bases each). Per germline, CDR1 SGHDT and CDR2 YYEEEE. The CDR3 runs 16 residues. V lost 4 bases and J 1 base, leaving 17 bases between the germline ends. This CDR3 is CASSRRPIGGQETQYF. CDR3 sequence (DNA): TGTGCCAGCAGCCGTCGCCCGATTGGGGGCCAAGAGACCCAGTACTTC.

This clone has just a few counts. The chain recombines TRBV4-2 with TRBJ2-7; TRBD1 agrees at 7 bases. The CDR3 loop spans 15 amino acids. The trim removed 1 base at V and 2 bases at J, leaving 5 bases unmatched. CDR1 is LGHNA, CDR2 YNFKEQ, per germline. The CDR3 is CASSQGQTGTYEQYF. CDR3 DNA sequence: TGTGCCAGCAGCCAAGGCCAGACAGGGACCTACGAGCAGTACTTC.

The rearrangement uses TRBV15 and TRBJ1-5; D gene uncertain. Between the trimmed V and J ends, which lost 4 bases and 9 bases, there was a span of 19 bases. CDR3 size: 15 residues. Germline V gives CDR1 LNHNV, CDR2 YYDKDF (reference sequence). CDR3 residues: CATSKRSVGKGPQHF. The CDR3 coding sequence is TGTGCCACCAGCAAGAGATCGGTAGGGAAAGGGCCCCAGCATTTT.

This clone was detected a few times. This chain uses TRBV29-1 with TRBJ2-4; D might be TRBD2 (6 bases). The germline V gene has CDR1 SQVTM and CDR2 ANQGSEA. The CDR3 is 16 amino acids. The V end was cut by 1 base, the J end by 1 base, with 14 bases between. CDR3 in amino acids: CSVEVSGGVAKNIQYF. The DNA of the CDR3 is TGCAGCGTTGAAGTTAGCGGTGGAGTGGCCAAAAACATTCAGTACTTC.

Only a few counts were recorded for this clone. V and J are TRBV5-1 and TRBJ2-2, with a possible D match to TRBD1 (5 bases). Germline-derived CDR1 and CDR2 are SGHRS and YFSETQ. With 1 base removed from V and 6 bases from J, the gap between germline ends came to 10 bases. The CDR3 has 14 amino acids. CDR3 sequence (DNA): TGCGCCAGCAGCTTGCTTCAGGGCCCCGGGGAGCTGTTTTTT. It encodes CASSLLQGPGELFF. The variable domain in full, with the rest retrieved from reference TRBV5-1 and TRBJ2-2, is KAGVTQTPRYLIKTRGQQVTLSCSPISGHRSVSWYQQTPGQGLQFLFEYFSETQRNKGNFPGRFSGRQFSNSRSEMNVSTLELGDSALYLCASSLLQGPGELFFGEGSRLTVL.

This clone showed up just a few times. The J gene is TRBJ1-2, the V gene TRBV4-1, with unresolved D. Deletions cut 2 bases from V and 2 bases from J, with 6 bases between. This CDR3 has 13 amino acids. CDR1 and CDR2 from the germline V gene are MGHRA and YSYEKL. Here the CDR3 DNA reads TGCGCCAGCAGCCAAAGCAGGAACTATGGCTACACCTTC. Protein product: CASSQSRNYGYTF.

This chain uses TRBV29-1 with TRBJ1-3; no reliable D call. Germline V lookup: CDR1 SQVTM, CDR2 ANQGSEA. The V and J ends lost 3 bases and 0 bases respectively, with 9 bases between them. The length of the CDR3 is 14 residues. The CDR3 bases are TGCAGCGTTGACGCCGGGGACTCTGGAAACACCATATATTTT. Its protein is CSVDAGDSGNTIYF.

The chain links TRBV27 to TRBJ2-3, with D perhaps TRBD2 (6 bases). The CDR3 has 15 amino acids. Germline V CDR1 and CDR2: MNHEY, SMNVEV (reference sequence). V lost 6 bases and J 6 bases, leaving 19 bases between the germline ends. CDR3 sequence reads: CASSQTSGGLDTQYF. The DNA of the CDR3 is TGTGCCAGCAGCCAGACCTCCGGGGGACTCGATACGCAGTATTTT.

CDR3 DNA: TGTGCCAGCAGTGCCCAGGTCGGTCCGGGTTCACCCCTCCACTTT. The encoded protein is CASSAQVGPGSPLHF. The genes are TRBV6-1 and TRBJ1-6, with D uncertain. The CDR3 totals 15 residues. Germline CDR1 is MNHNS and CDR2 is SASEGT. V was shortened by 4 bases and J by 9 bases, with 16 bases between the two germline ends.

This chain links TRBV14 with TRBJ1-2; TRBD1 might be the D (5 bases). This CDR3 has 13 amino acids. Germline CDR1 and CDR2: SGHDN and FVKESK. Trimming left V 4 bases short and J 8 bases short, with 14 bases between. The CDR3 sequence: CASSRVQGGGYTF. The CDR3 DNA sequence: TGTGCCAGCAGCCGGGTGCAGGGTGGCGGCTACACCTTC.

In its sample, this clone was seen a few times. The rearrangement links TRBV9 to TRBJ2-5; a weak D match, TRBD1 (6 bases). The CDR3 extends over 16 amino acids. The V gene's germline CDR1 is SGDLS and CDR2 YYNGEE. The V end was cut by 0 bases, the J end by 3 bases, with 15 bases between. The chain's CDR3 is CASSVESAEGEETQYF. The CDR3, as DNA: TGTGCCAGCAGCGTAGAATCTGCCGAGGGGGAAGAGACCCAGTACTTC. Based on the CDR3 plus reference TRBV9 and TRBJ2-5, the full variable domain is DSGVTQTPKHLITATGQRVTLRCSPRSGDLSVYWYQQSLDQGLQFLIQYYNGEERAKGNILERFSAQQFPDLHSELNLSSLELGDSALYFCASSVESAEGEETQYFGPGTRLLVL.

The V gene is TRBV29-1, the J gene TRBJ1-1; D call uncertain. The CDR3 totals 10 residues. The V gene lost 2 bases and the J gene lost 9 bases, with 7 bases spanning the gap. CDR1 is SQVTM and CDR2 is ANQGSEA in the germline V gene. The CDR3, as DNA: TGCAGCGTTGAAAGAGAGAAAGCTTTCTTT. It encodes CSVEREKAFF. Looking up the rest from reference TRBV29-1 and TRBJ1-1 gives the full variable domain: SAVISQKPSRDICQRGTSLTIQCQVDSQVTMMFWYRQQPGQSLTLIATANQGSEATYESGFVIDKFPISRPNLTFSTLTVSNMSPEDSSIYLCSVEREKAFFGQGTRLTVV.